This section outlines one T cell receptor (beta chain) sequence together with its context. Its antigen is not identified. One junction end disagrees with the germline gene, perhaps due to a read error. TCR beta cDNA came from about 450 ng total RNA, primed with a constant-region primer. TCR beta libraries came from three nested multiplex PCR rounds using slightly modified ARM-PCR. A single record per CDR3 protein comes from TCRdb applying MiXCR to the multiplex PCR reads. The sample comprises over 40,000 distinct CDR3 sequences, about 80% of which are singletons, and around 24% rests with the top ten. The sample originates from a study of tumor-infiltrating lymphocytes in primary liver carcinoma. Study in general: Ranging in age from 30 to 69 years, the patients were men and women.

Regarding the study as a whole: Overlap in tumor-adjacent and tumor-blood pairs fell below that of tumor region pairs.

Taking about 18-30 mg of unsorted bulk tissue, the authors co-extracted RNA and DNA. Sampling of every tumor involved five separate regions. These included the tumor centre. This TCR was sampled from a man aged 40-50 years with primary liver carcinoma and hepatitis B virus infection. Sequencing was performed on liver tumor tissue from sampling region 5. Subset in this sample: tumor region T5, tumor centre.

CDR3: CVSSSRDSPDYYEQYF. The DNA for the CDR3 is TGTGTCAGCAGCTCTCGTGACTCCCCGGATTACTACGAGCAGTACTTC. The chain combines TRBV5-5 with TRBJ2-7, with no clear D. The CDR3 runs 16 residues. In germline, CDR1 is SGHKS, CDR2 YYEKEE (reference sequence).